The 16 T cell receptor beta chains listed next were all sequenced from one sample in a study of blood T cell repertoires in COVID-19. Clones were sequenced by immunoSEQ multiplex PCR, and TCRdb holds only the in-frame ones, with some missing. This table holds approximately 200,000 clones, about 86% found once. Specimen: PBMCs or T cells enriched from blood (not recorded which). These receptors were taken from a man in his forties who had recovered from COVID-19.

V and J are TRBV19 and TRBJ1-1; a possible D gene is TRBD1 (5 bases). This CDR3 spans 13 amino acids. The V and J ends lost 3 bases and 6 bases respectively, with 11 bases between them. CDR1 and CDR2 from the germline V gene are LNHDA and SQIVND (reference sequence). CDR3 in DNA: TGTGCCAGTAGTATCCGGGGGATCGCTGAAGCTTTCTTT. This sequence encodes CASSIRGIAEAFF.

Ten or more counts support this clone. The chain combines TRBV6-1 with TRBJ1-1; D unclear. The CDR3 is 17 residues long. The germline gives CDR1 MNHNS, CDR2 SASEGT. Trimming removed 2 bases from V and 0 bases from J, with 16 bases in between. In DNA form, the CDR3 reads TGTGCCAGCAGTGAAATGGTGGAGAGGATAGTGAACACTGAAGCTTTCTTT. Translated: CASSEMVERIVNTEAFF.

The rearrangement links TRBV28 to TRBJ2-2; TRBD2 matches 7 bases. V lost 8 bases to trimming and J lost 0 bases; unmatched junction nucleotides: 6. Germline CDR1 MDHEN, CDR2 SYDVKM. The CDR3 consists of 15 residues. CDR3 nucleotides: TGTGCCAGCGGACTAGACAGCGCGAACACCGGGGAGCTGTTTTTT. This encodes CASGLDSANTGELFF. The whole variable domain, filled in from reference TRBV28 and TRBJ2-2, reads DVKVTQSSRYLVKRTGEKVFLECVQDMDHENMFWYRQDPGLGLRLIYFSYDVKMKEKGDIPEGYSVSREKKERFSLILESASTNQTSMYLCASGLDSANTGELFFGEGSRLTVL.

This clone was detected once. This chain uses TRBV5-4 with TRBJ2-3; 7 positions match TRBD1. Germline V gene data show CDR1 as SGHNT and CDR2 as YYREEE (reference sequence). The CDR3 extends over 12 amino acids. J was trimmed by 7 bases and V by 4 bases; bases with no gene match: 3. CDR3 in amino acids: CASSRDSNTQYF. CDR3 nucleotides: TGTGCCAGCAGCCGGGACAGCAATACGCAGTATTTT.

This clone was seen only a few times. The CDR3 spells CASSLSGTGPASSGNTIYF. The DNA of the CDR3 is TGCGCCAGCAGCTTGTCCGGGACAGGGCCTGCGAGCTCTGGAAACACCATATATTTT. V gene TRBV5-1 combines with J gene TRBJ1-3; 9 bases are a match to TRBD1. CDR3 length equals 19 residues. Per the germline V gene, CDR1 is SGHRS and CDR2 is YFSETQ. V shed 1 base, J shed 0 bases, and the junction held 11 bases outside the gene matches.

The chain carries TRBV24-1 and TRBJ1-4, with a possible D match to TRBD1 (5 bases). Germline CDR1 reads KGHDR; CDR2 reads SFDVKD. CDR3 length equals 13 residues. Trimming left V 8 bases short and J 3 bases short, with 9 bases between. The CDR3: CATTQGPNEKLFF. The CDR3 DNA follows: TGTGCCACCACCCAGGGTCCTAATGAAAAACTGTTTTTT.

This chain joins TRBV5-1 and TRBJ1-6; D is ambiguous. Germline V lookup: CDR1 SGHRS, CDR2 YFSETQ. V lost 0 bases to trimming and J lost 5 bases, with 6 bases between them. The CDR3 is 14 residues long. The CDR3 loop is CASSLDRNNSPLHF. The CDR3 nucleotides are TGCGCCAGCAGCTTGGACAGAAATAATTCACCCCTCCACTTT.

The V gene is TRBV2, the J gene TRBJ1-1; D is uncertain. Germline V gene data show CDR1 as SNHLY and CDR2 as FYNNEI. The CDR3 spans 15 residues. With 5 bases removed from V and 4 bases from J, the gap between germline ends came to 17 bases. CDR3 loop: CASSSLGERGTEAFF. In DNA form, the CDR3 reads TGTGCCAGCAGTTCCCTCGGGGAGCGGGGCACTGAAGCTTTCTTT.

Comments on this clone: Being one base from a much bigger clone, this may be a read error. This same CDR3 is encoded by further DNA sequences in the sample. The chain combines TRBV5-1 with TRBJ2-7; 9 bases agree with TRBD1. Per germline, CDR1 SGHRS and CDR2 YFSETQ. Unmatched junction bases numbered 3, after V lost 3 bases and J lost 2 bases. This CDR3 has 14 residues. As DNA, the CDR3 is TGCGCCAGCAGCTCCGGGACAGGGCCCTACGAGCAGTACTTC. Translating it yields CASSSGTGPYEQYF.

The chain recombines TRBV4-1 with TRBJ1-4; D uncertain. Between the trimmed V and J ends, which lost 0 bases and 0 bases, there was a span of 14 bases. Per germline, CDR1 MGHRA and CDR2 YSYEKL. The CDR3 is made up of 18 amino acids. The CDR3 loop reads CASSQELRGFATNEKLFF. The CDR3 nucleotides are TGCGCCAGCAGCCAAGAATTAAGAGGATTTGCAACTAATGAAAAACTGTTTTTT.

The table lists this clone with a few counts. The chain couples TRBV4-1 to TRBJ2-2; D unclear. Trimming pared 1 base from V and 4 bases from J, leaving 13 bases between. The CDR3 contains 16 residues. Germline lookup yields CDR1 MGHRA and CDR2 YSYEKL. The CDR3: CASSQVRGDGTGELFF. The DNA of the CDR3 is TGCGCCAGCAGCCAAGTTAGAGGCGACGGCACCGGGGAGCTGTTTTTT.

The chain carries TRBV7-9 and TRBJ2-1; TRBD2 aligns across 9 bases. The CDR3 is 16 amino acids. Germline V gene lookup returns CDR1 SEHNR and CDR2 FQNEAQ (reference sequence). V dropped 5 bases and J dropped 5; count of bases not matched to a gene: 10. This CDR3 reads CASSPWAAGGHNEQFF. CDR3 sequence (DNA): TGTGCCAGCAGCCCGTGGGCAGCGGGGGGCCACAATGAGCAGTTCTTC.

CDR3 residues: CASSQGTVNTEAFF. DNA for the CDR3: TGCGCCAGCAGCCAAGGGACAGTGAACACTGAAGCTTTCTTT. The chain has TRBV4-1 and TRBJ1-1, with a weak D call TRBD1 (6 bases). The germline V and J ends were trimmed by 1 base and 0 bases, with 6 bases remaining between them. Per germline, CDR1 MGHRA and CDR2 YSYEKL. CDR3 size: 14 residues.

The chain recombines TRBV7-2 with TRBJ2-7; possibly TRBD2 for D (6 bases). Germline V CDR1 and CDR2: SGHTA, FQGNSA. This CDR3 has 16 residues. Trimming left V 5 bases short and J 0 bases short, with 17 bases between. The CDR3 protein is CASSGTGGTYSYEQYF. The CDR3 region has the DNA TGTGCCAGCAGCGGAACGGGTGGGACTTACTCCTACGAGCAGTACTTC.

The V and J genes are TRBV4-2 and TRBJ1-2, with D perhaps TRBD1 (5 bases). CDR3 size: 16 residues. Trimming pared 0 bases from V and 3 bases from J, leaving 14 bases between. In germline, CDR1 is LGHNA, CDR2 YNFKEQ. CDR3 DNA sequence: TGTGCCAGCAGCCAAGATGGGGCGGGAGCCCACTATGGCTACACCTTC. It specifies CASSQDGAGAHYGYTF.

J is TRBJ1-1 and V is TRBV19, with D possibly TRBD1 on 5 matching bases. Germline lookup yields CDR1 LNHDA and CDR2 SQIVND (reference sequence). The CDR3 is made up of 14 amino acids. Trimming took off 4 bases at V and 1 base at J, with 10 bases between the two ends. The CDR3 DNA sequence: TGTGCCAGTAGTACGGCAGGGTGGAACACTGAAGCTTTCTTT. It yields the protein CASSTAGWNTEAFF.